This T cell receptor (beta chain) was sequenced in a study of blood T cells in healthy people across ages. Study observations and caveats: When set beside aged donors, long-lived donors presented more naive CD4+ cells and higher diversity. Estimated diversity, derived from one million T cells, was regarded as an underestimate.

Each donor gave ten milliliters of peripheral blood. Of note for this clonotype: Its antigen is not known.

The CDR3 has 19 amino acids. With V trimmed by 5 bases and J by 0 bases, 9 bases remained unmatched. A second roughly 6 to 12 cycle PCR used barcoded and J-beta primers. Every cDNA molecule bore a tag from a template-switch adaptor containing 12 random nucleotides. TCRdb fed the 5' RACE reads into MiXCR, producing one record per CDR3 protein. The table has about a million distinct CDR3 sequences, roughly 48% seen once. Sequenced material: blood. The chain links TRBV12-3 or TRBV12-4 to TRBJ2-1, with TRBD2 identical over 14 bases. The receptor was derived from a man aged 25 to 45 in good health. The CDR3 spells CASSRTSGGSRSSYNEQFF. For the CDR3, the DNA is TGTGCCAGCAGTAGGACTAGCGGGGGGTCCAGGAGCTCCTACAATGAGCAGTTCTTC.